Listed below are T cell receptor beta chains from one sample, sequenced in a study of blood T cell repertoires in COVID-19. This table comes from immunoSEQ multiplex PCR, and its TCRdb copy is limited to in-frame clones, with some not included. The repertoire consists of 300,000 to 350,000 clones, with about 91% occurring once and the leading ten covering about 8.9%. Sequenced material: PBMCs or T cells enriched from blood (not recorded which). These receptors were taken from a woman between 18 and 29 years old who had recovered from COVID-19. Both conserved end residues are part of each CDR3. The order of the fields is CDR3 DNA, CDR3 protein, D gene, V gene, J gene, clone size. A D gene is named only where the DNA matches it firmly. Size is stated for part of the rows, as once, few or many counts, or as a class when the clone is expanded.

cdr3_nt: TGTGCCAGCAGGCGACTAGCGGGCGGGGAGCTGTTTTTT; cdr3_aa: CASRRLAGGELFF; d_call: TRBD2; v_call: TRBV28; j_call: TRBJ2-2; clone_size: -
cdr3_nt: TGTGCCTGGGTACCCTTTAGCGGGAGTGGGTCCTACGAGCAGTACTTC; cdr3_aa: CAWVPFSGSGSYEQYF; d_call: TRBD2; v_call: TRBV30; j_call: TRBJ2-7; clone_size: -
cdr3_nt: TGTGCCAGTAGTATCCAAGGTAAAGGGGTCAATGAGCAGTTCTTC; cdr3_aa: CASSIQGKGVNEQFF; d_call: -; v_call: TRBV19; j_call: TRBJ2-1; clone_size: -
cdr3_nt: TGTGCCAGCAGCCAAGATTTCAGTTTAAATGAAAAACTGTTTTTT; cdr3_aa: CASSQDFSLNEKLFF; d_call: -; v_call: TRBV4-2; j_call: TRBJ1-4; clone_size: -
cdr3_nt: TGTGCCAGCGGTATAACCTGGCCTCAGTACAATGAGCAGTTCTTC; cdr3_aa: CASGITWPQYNEQFF; d_call: -; v_call: TRBV27; j_call: TRBJ2-1; clone_size: -
cdr3_nt: TGTGCCAGCAGTTTTGTCGGTGGACACAACGAGCAGTACTTC; cdr3_aa: CASSFVGGHNEQYF; d_call: -; v_call: TRBV27; j_call: TRBJ2-7; clone_size: -
cdr3_nt: TGTGCCAGCTCCCGGGGATACCTCTCTGGGGCCAACGTCCTGACTTTC; cdr3_aa: CASSRGYLSGANVLTF; d_call: -; v_call: TRBV25-1; j_call: TRBJ2-6; clone_size: -
cdr3_nt: TGTGCCATCAAGAGACAGGGGGCCAACACTGAAGCTTTCTTT; cdr3_aa: CAIKRQGANTEAFF; d_call: TRBD1; v_call: TRBV10-3; j_call: TRBJ1-1; clone_size: few
cdr3_nt: TGTGCCAGCAGCCCCCAGGGGGCGGAGGAGACCCAGTACTTC; cdr3_aa: CASSPQGAEETQYF; d_call: TRBD1; v_call: TRBV11-3; j_call: TRBJ2-5; clone_size: -
cdr3_nt: TGTGCCAGCAGCCAAGGGCTAGGGGGAAAGCTCGGTGGCTACACCTTC; cdr3_aa: CASSQGLGGKLGGYTF; d_call: -; v_call: TRBV3-1/TRBV3-2; j_call: TRBJ1-2; clone_size: -
cdr3_nt: TGCGCCAGCAGCCTTCGGACAGGGCGGGCTCGTCTGTTTTTT; cdr3_aa: CASSLRTGRARLFF; d_call: TRBD1; v_call: TRBV4-3; j_call: TRBJ1-4; clone_size: -
cdr3_nt: TGCGCCAGCAGCCAAGATCGTCGCACAGATACGCAGTATTTT; cdr3_aa: CASSQDRRTDTQYF; d_call: -; v_call: TRBV4-1; j_call: TRBJ2-3; clone_size: once
cdr3_nt: TGTGCCAGTAGCCTGACAGGGGGCGAAACCTACGAGCAGTACTTC; cdr3_aa: CASSLTGGETYEQYF; d_call: TRBD1; v_call: TRBV19; j_call: TRBJ2-7; clone_size: -
cdr3_nt: TGCGCCAGCAGCCGTCTAGGGGTAGGGAACACTGAAGCTTTCTTT; cdr3_aa: CASSRLGVGNTEAFF; d_call: -; v_call: TRBV5-1; j_call: TRBJ1-1; clone_size: -
cdr3_nt: TGCGCCAGCAGCCGAACTAGGAGGTCGGCAGGGCCGGGAGATGAAAAACTGTTTTTT; cdr3_aa: CASSRTRRSAGPGDEKLFF; d_call: -; v_call: TRBV4-3; j_call: TRBJ1-4; clone_size: -
cdr3_nt: TGCAGCGTTGAAGACGCAGGGGAGCGAAACACCATATATTTT; cdr3_aa: CSVEDAGERNTIYF; d_call: -; v_call: TRBV29-1; j_call: TRBJ1-3; clone_size: -
cdr3_nt: TGTGCCAGCAGCCTTAGCGGTAGCGAGCAGTACTTC; cdr3_aa: CASSLSGSEQYF; d_call: -; v_call: TRBV7-9; j_call: TRBJ2-7; clone_size: -
cdr3_nt: TGTGCCAGCCACAGCTACAATGAGCAGTTCTTC; cdr3_aa: CASHSYNEQFF; d_call: -; v_call: TRBV6-5; j_call: TRBJ2-1; clone_size: -
cdr3_nt: TGTGCCAGTAGTATGGCAGGAAATCAGCCCCAGCATTTT; cdr3_aa: CASSMAGNQPQHF; d_call: -; v_call: TRBV19; j_call: TRBJ1-5; clone_size: -
cdr3_nt: TGTGCCAGCTTATATACAGGGTCGGGCACTGAAGCTTTCTTT; cdr3_aa: CASLYTGSGTEAFF; d_call: -; v_call: TRBV2; j_call: TRBJ1-1; clone_size: -
cdr3_nt: TGTGCCAGCATTCAGGGGACGAACTATGGCTACACCTTC; cdr3_aa: CASIQGTNYGYTF; d_call: -; v_call: TRBV2; j_call: TRBJ1-2; clone_size: -
cdr3_nt: TGTGCCAGCAGCGAAAGACTAGCGGCCTACGAGCAGTACTTC; cdr3_aa: CASSERLAAYEQYF; d_call: TRBD2; v_call: TRBV7-2; j_call: TRBJ2-7; clone_size: -
cdr3_nt: TGTGCCAGCTCACCTGGGACAGGTGAAAAACTGTTTTTT; cdr3_aa: CASSPGTGEKLFF; d_call: TRBD1; v_call: TRBV18; j_call: TRBJ1-4; clone_size: -
cdr3_nt: TGTGCCAGCAGCTTAACAGGGGGCCTCGGCGGTCAGGGCTACACCTTC; cdr3_aa: CASSLTGGLGGQGYTF; d_call: TRBD1; v_call: TRBV7-2; j_call: TRBJ1-2; clone_size: -
cdr3_nt: TGTGCCAGCAGCCGGGACAGTAATAACTATGGCTACACCTTC; cdr3_aa: CASSRDSNNYGYTF; d_call: TRBD1; v_call: TRBV28; j_call: TRBJ1-2; clone_size: few
cdr3_nt: TGCAGCGTAGCCGGGACAGGGACCTACGAGCAGTACTTC; cdr3_aa: CSVAGTGTYEQYF; d_call: TRBD1; v_call: TRBV29-1; j_call: TRBJ2-7; clone_size: -
cdr3_nt: TGCGCCAGCAGAACAGGGAGCCCCAATCGCTACACCTTC; cdr3_aa: CASRTGSPNRYTF; d_call: -; v_call: TRBV10-1; j_call: TRBJ1-2; clone_size: -
cdr3_nt: TGCGCCAGCATGACGAGCCTCGGGGGCATTCAGTACTTC; cdr3_aa: CASMTSLGGIQYF; d_call: -; v_call: TRBV5-1; j_call: TRBJ2-4; clone_size: -
cdr3_nt: TGCGCCAGCAGCCAATTGGGACAGACTGAGCAGTACTTC; cdr3_aa: CASSQLGQTEQYF; d_call: TRBD1; v_call: TRBV4-1; j_call: TRBJ2-7; clone_size: -
cdr3_nt: TGTGCCAGCAGCGCAAGGGACAGGGATGTACCTGTTGGCTATGGCTACACCTTC; cdr3_aa: CASSARDRDVPVGYGYTF; d_call: TRBD1; v_call: TRBV7-9; j_call: TRBJ1-2; clone_size: once
cdr3_nt: TGTGCCAGCAGCGCTGCCCGGGGCTACGAGCAGTACTTC; cdr3_aa: CASSAARGYEQYF; d_call: -; v_call: TRBV2; j_call: TRBJ2-7; clone_size: -
cdr3_nt: TGTGCCAGCAGCCCGAGGCAGGGGGGAGACACTGAAGCTTTCTTT; cdr3_aa: CASSPRQGGDTEAFF; d_call: TRBD1; v_call: TRBV5-4; j_call: TRBJ1-1; clone_size: -
cdr3_nt: TGTGCCAGCAGTTCAGCGGGGGTCTTCACAGATACGCAGTATTTT; cdr3_aa: CASSSAGVFTDTQYF; d_call: TRBD2; v_call: TRBV6-2/TRBV6-3; j_call: TRBJ2-3; clone_size: -
cdr3_nt: TGTGCCAGCAGCTTGGAGTGGGGCTCCTCCTACGAGCAGTACTTC; cdr3_aa: CASSLEWGSSYEQYF; d_call: -; v_call: TRBV5-4; j_call: TRBJ2-7; clone_size: few
cdr3_nt: TGTGCCAGCAGTTCACAAGTCTACGAGCAGTACTTC; cdr3_aa: CASSSQVYEQYF; d_call: -; v_call: TRBV6-2/TRBV6-3; j_call: TRBJ2-7; clone_size: -
cdr3_nt: TGTGCCAGCAGTTTCCGCAACGCCGGGACAGGTCCCTACGAGCAGTACTTC; cdr3_aa: CASSFRNAGTGPYEQYF; d_call: TRBD1; v_call: TRBV28; j_call: TRBJ2-7; clone_size: -
cdr3_nt: TGTGCCAGCAGTCCCGAGGTAGATACGCAGTATTTT; cdr3_aa: CASSPEVDTQYF; d_call: -; v_call: TRBV28; j_call: TRBJ2-3; clone_size: -
cdr3_nt: TGTGCCAGCTCCGGGACAGGGTATGGCGAGCAGTACTTC; cdr3_aa: CASSGTGYGEQYF; d_call: TRBD1; v_call: TRBV19; j_call: TRBJ2-7; clone_size: once
cdr3_nt: TGTGCCAGCAGCCAAGTCGGGCTAGCGGAGGACAATGAGCAGTTCTTC; cdr3_aa: CASSQVGLAEDNEQFF; d_call: TRBD2; v_call: TRBV4-2; j_call: TRBJ2-1; clone_size: -
cdr3_nt: TGCGCCAGCAGCCAAGATGCCACAGGCCATGCTAATGAAAAACTGTTTTTT; cdr3_aa: CASSQDATGHANEKLFF; d_call: -; v_call: TRBV4-3; j_call: TRBJ1-4; clone_size: -
cdr3_nt: TGTGCCAGCAGTTACCTAAAGACCGGGACAGTCTACGAGCAGTACTTC; cdr3_aa: CASSYLKTGTVYEQYF; d_call: TRBD1; v_call: TRBV6-6; j_call: TRBJ2-7; clone_size: -
cdr3_nt: TGTGCCAGCAGTGAAAGGAGCTTTCAAGAGACCCAGTACTTC; cdr3_aa: CASSERSFQETQYF; d_call: -; v_call: TRBV2; j_call: TRBJ2-5; clone_size: -
cdr3_nt: TGTGCCAGCTCACGTCCGGGGACAGGGCACAATGAGCAGTTCTTC; cdr3_aa: CASSRPGTGHNEQFF; d_call: TRBD1; v_call: TRBV18; j_call: TRBJ2-1; clone_size: -
cdr3_nt: TGTGCCAGCAGCCTTGGGACATTGAACTATGGCTACACCTTC; cdr3_aa: CASSLGTLNYGYTF; d_call: -; v_call: TRBV13; j_call: TRBJ1-2; clone_size: -
cdr3_nt: TGTGCCAGCAGCCAAGCGGAGGACCCAGATACGCAGTATTTT; cdr3_aa: CASSQAEDPDTQYF; d_call: -; v_call: TRBV14; j_call: TRBJ2-3; clone_size: -
cdr3_nt: TGTGCCAGCAGTGAAGTTGGAGACAATTCACCCCTCCACTTT; cdr3_aa: CASSEVGDNSPLHF; d_call: -; v_call: TRBV2; j_call: TRBJ1-6; clone_size: -
cdr3_nt: TGTGCCAGTAAATCAGATGGTCCGGAGGCCACAGATACGCAGTATTTT; cdr3_aa: CASKSDGPEATDTQYF; d_call: -; v_call: TRBV19; j_call: TRBJ2-3; clone_size: -
cdr3_nt: TGTGCCAGCAGCCGGGGGATGGGCCAAGAGACCCAGTACTTC; cdr3_aa: CASSRGMGQETQYF; d_call: -; v_call: TRBV5-6; j_call: TRBJ2-5; clone_size: -
cdr3_nt: TGTGCCAGTAATAGAGGACTAGATCACCAAGAGACCCAGTACTTC; cdr3_aa: CASNRGLDHQETQYF; d_call: TRBD2; v_call: TRBV5-4; j_call: TRBJ2-5; clone_size: -
cdr3_nt: TGTGCCAGCTCACCACCGTCTAGCGGATACTACGAGCAGTACTTC; cdr3_aa: CASSPPSSGYYEQYF; d_call: TRBD2; v_call: TRBV18; j_call: TRBJ2-7; clone_size: -
cdr3_nt: TGTGCCAGCAGCTTAATGGCGGGAGGTGTGGATACGCAGTATTTT; cdr3_aa: CASSLMAGGVDTQYF; d_call: TRBD2; v_call: TRBV7-2; j_call: TRBJ2-3; clone_size: -
cdr3_nt: TGCGCCAGCAGCCAAAATCCAGGGATGGGCAATCAGCCCCAGCATTTT; cdr3_aa: CASSQNPGMGNQPQHF; d_call: -; v_call: TRBV5-1; j_call: TRBJ1-5; clone_size: -
cdr3_nt: TGCGCCAGCAGCTCCGTGAGGGAGACCCAGTACTTC; cdr3_aa: CASSSVRETQYF; d_call: -; v_call: TRBV5-1; j_call: TRBJ2-5; clone_size: -